This T cell receptor (beta chain) was recovered during a study of blood T cell repertoires in COVID-19. Background on the study: The cDNA or gDNA used as material had been derived from T cells, B-cell-depleted T cells, or PBMCs.

Original data processing: Counts of nucleated cells, estimated from reference gene primer amplification, were obtained. TCRdb keeps only in-frame clones here, not all; method: immunoSEQ multiplex PCR. That table furnishes V, J and clone size, whereas the DNA furnished D and trimming. The table has over 400,000 clones, roughly nine tenths seen once; the top ten hold 7.5% to 9%. The CDR3 consists of 18 residues. Germline values: CDR1 GTSNPN, CDR2 SVGIG (reference sequence). With V trimmed by 7 bases and J by 7 bases, 25 bases remained unmatched. V usage is TRBV30 and J usage is TRBJ1-1, with 9 nucleotides matching TRBD1. This TCR derives from a woman aged 45-59 years with COVID-19, enrolled during active disease. The sequencing sample was made of peripheral blood. The CDR3 loop is CASTTRDRVVVRPNEAFF. In DNA, the CDR3 is TGTGCCTCTACTACCAGGGACAGGGTTGTAGTTCGCCCAAATGAAGCTTTCTTT.